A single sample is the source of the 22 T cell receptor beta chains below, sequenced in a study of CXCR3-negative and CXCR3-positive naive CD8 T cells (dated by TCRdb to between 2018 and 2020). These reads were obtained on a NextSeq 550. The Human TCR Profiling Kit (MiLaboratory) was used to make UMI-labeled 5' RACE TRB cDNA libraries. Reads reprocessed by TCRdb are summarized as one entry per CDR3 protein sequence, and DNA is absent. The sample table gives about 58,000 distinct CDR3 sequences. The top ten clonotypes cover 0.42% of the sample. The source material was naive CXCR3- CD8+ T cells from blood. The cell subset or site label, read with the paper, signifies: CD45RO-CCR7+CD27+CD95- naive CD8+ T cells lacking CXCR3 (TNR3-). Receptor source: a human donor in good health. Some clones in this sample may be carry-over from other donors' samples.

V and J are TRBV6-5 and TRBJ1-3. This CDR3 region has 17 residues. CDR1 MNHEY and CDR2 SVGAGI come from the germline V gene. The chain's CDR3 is CASSYESPWISGNTIYF.

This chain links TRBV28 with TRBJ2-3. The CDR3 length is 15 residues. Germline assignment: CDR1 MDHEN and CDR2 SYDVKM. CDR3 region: CASSTGHIGTDTQYF.

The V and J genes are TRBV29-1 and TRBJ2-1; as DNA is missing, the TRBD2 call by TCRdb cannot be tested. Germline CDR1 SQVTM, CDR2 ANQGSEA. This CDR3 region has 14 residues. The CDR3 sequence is CSALADSSYNEQFF.

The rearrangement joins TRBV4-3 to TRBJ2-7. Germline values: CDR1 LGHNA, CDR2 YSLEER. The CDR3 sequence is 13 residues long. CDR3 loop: CASSQNGLYEQYF.

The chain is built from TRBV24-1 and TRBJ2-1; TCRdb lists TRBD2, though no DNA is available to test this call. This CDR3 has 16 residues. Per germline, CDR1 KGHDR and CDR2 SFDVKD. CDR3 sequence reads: CATSDRRLAAINEQFF.

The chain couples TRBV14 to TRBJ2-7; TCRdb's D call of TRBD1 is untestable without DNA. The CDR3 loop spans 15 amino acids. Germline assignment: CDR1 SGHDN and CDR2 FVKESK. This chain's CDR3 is CASSQHGTGGGEQYF. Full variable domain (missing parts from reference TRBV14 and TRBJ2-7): EAGVTQFPSHSVIEKGQTVTLRCDPISGHDNLYWYRRVMGKEIKFLLHFVKESKQDESGMPNNRFLAERTGGTYSTLKVQPAELEDSGVYFCASSQHGTGGGEQYFGPGTRLTVT.

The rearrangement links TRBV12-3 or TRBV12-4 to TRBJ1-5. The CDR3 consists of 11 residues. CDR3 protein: CASSLDQPQHF.

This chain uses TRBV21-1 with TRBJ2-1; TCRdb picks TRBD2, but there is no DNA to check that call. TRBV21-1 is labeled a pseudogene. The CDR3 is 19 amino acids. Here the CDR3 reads CASSKGGLAGEVDDNEQFF.

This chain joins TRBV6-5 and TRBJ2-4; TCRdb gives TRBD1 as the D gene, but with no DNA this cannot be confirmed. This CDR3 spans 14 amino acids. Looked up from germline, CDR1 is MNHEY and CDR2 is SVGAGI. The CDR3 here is CASSSGQGVDIQYF.

This CDR3 reads CASSQGAGKNQPQHF. This chain joins TRBV3-1 and TRBJ1-5; TCRdb indicates TRBD1, and absent DNA this call remains unverified. Germline values: CDR1 LGHDT, CDR2 YNNKEL (reference sequence). The length of the CDR3 is 15 residues.

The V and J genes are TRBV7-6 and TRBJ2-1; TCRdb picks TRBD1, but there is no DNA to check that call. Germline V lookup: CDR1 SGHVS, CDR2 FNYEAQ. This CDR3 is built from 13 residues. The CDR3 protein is CASGPLWGSEQFF.

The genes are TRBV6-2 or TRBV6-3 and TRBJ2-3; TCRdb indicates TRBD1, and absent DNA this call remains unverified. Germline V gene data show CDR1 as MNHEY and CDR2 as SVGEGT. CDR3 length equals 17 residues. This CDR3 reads CASSPLESATGTDTQYF.

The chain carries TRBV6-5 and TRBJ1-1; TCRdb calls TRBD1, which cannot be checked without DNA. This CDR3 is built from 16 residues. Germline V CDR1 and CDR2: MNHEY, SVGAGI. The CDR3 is CASSYTVTDVNTEAFF.

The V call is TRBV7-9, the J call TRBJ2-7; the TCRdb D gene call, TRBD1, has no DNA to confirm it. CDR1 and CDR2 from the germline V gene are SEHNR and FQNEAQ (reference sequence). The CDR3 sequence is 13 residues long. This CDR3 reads CASSLQGDYEQYF.

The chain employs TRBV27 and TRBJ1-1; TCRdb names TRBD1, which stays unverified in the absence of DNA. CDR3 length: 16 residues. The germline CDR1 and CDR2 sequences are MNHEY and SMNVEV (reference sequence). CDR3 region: CASSLAGGGLNTEAFF.

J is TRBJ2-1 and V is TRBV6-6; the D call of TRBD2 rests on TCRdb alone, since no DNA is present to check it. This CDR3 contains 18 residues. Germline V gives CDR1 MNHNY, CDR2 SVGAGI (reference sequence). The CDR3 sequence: CASSYSISGAGAYNEQFF.

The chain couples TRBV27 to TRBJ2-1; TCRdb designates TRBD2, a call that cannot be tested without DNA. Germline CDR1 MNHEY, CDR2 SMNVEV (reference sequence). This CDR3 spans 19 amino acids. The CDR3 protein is CASSLGTPIASGGDNEQFF.

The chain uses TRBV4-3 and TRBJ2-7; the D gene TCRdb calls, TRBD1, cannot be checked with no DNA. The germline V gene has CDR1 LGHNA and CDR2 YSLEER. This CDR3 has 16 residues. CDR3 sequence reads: CASSQVSTGGVLEQYF.

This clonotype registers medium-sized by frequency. The CDR3 loop is CASIAGTWDYEQYF. This chain joins TRBV2 and TRBJ2-7; TCRdb gives TRBD2 as the D gene, but with no DNA this cannot be confirmed. CDR1 SNHLY and CDR2 FYNNEI come from the germline V gene. The CDR3 has 14 amino acids.

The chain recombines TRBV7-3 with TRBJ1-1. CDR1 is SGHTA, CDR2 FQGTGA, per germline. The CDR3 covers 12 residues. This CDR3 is CASSDGGLGAFF.

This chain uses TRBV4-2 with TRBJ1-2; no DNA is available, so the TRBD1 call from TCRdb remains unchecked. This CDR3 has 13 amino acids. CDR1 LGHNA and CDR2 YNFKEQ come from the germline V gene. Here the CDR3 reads CASSQGGTIGYTF.

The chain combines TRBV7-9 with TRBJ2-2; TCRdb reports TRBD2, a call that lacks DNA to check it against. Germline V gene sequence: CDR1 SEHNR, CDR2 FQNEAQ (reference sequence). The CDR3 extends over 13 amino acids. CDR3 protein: CASSSLDTGELFF.